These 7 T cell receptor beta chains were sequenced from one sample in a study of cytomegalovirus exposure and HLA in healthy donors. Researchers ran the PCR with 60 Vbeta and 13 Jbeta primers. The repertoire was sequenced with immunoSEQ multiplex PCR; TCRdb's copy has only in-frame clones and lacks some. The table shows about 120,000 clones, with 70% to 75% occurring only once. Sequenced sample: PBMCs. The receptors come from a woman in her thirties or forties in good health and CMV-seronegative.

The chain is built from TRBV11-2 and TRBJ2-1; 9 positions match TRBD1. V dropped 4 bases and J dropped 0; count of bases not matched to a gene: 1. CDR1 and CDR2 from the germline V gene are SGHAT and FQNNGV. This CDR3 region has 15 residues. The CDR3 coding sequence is TGTGCCAGCAGCTCGGACAGGGGCTCCTACAATGAGCAGTTCTTC. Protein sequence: CASSSDRGSYNEQFF.

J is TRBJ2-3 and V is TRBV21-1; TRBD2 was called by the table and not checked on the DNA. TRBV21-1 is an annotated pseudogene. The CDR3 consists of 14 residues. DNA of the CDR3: TGTACGAAAAGCCGGCGGGAGTGCACAGATACGCAGTATTTT. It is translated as CTKSRRECTDTQYF.

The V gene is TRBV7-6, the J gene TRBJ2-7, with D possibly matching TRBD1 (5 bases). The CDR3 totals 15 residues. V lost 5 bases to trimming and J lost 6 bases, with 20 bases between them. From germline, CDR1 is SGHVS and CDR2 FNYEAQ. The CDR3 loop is CASSPAGQDITEQYF. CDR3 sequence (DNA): TGTGCCAGCAGCCCTGCTGGGCAGGACATTACCGAGCAGTACTTC.

The DNA of the CDR3 is TGTGCCAGCTCACCAAGAGGGAGTCAGAGCTCTGGAAACACCATATATTTT. This sequence encodes CASSPRGSQSSGNTIYF. The chain uses TRBV18 and TRBJ1-3; no reliable D call. V was pared by 2 bases and J by 0 bases, with 14 bases between. The CDR3 length is 17 residues. Germline V gives CDR1 KGHSH, CDR2 LQKENI.

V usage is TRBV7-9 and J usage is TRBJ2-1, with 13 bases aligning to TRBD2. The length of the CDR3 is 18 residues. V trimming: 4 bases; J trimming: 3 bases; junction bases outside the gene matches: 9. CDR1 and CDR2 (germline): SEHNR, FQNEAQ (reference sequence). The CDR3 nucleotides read TGTGCCAGCAGCTCACTAGCGGGAGGGCCCCGAGGCTACAATGAGCAGTTCTTC. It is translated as CASSSLAGGPRGYNEQFF.

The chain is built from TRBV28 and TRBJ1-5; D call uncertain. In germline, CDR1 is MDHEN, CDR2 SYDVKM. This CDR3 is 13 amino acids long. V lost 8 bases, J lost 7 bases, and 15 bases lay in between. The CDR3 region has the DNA TGTGCCAGCCGAAAACCAGGCGGGCAGCCCCAGCATTTT. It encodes CASRKPGGQPQHF.

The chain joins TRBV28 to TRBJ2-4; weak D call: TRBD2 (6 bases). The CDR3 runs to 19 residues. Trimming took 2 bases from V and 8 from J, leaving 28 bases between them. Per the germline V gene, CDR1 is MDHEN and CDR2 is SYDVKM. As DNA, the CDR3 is TGTGCCAGCAGTTTAGGTCTGGCGCTAGCGTCGACTCCCGCTTACATTCAGTACTTC. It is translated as CASSLGLALASTPAYIQYF.